What follows are 10 T cell receptor beta chains derived from one specimen sequenced in a study of primary melanoma T cells and metastatic recurrence. Only in-frame clones appear in the TCRdb table, and some are missing; sequencing was by immunoSEQ multiplex PCR. This table has about 230 clones, approximately 72% appearing once. Material: melanoma tumor tissue. These receptors all stem from a human donor with melanoma.

The chain is built from TRBV19 and TRBJ1-5; D remains ambiguous. CDR3 length equals 13 residues. Germline loops: CDR1 LNHDA, CDR2 SQIVND (reference sequence). Trimming cost V 10 bases and J 4 bases, with 14 bases left between them. The DNA of the CDR3 is TGTGCCACCGATCGCTCATGGAATCAGCCCCAGCATTTT. Translation: CATDRSWNQPQHF.

This clone was seen only a few times. The chain has TRBV19 and TRBJ2-1, with a possible D match to TRBD2 (7 bases). The ends were cut back, 5 bases at V and 7 bases at J, with 18 bases in the middle. CDR3 size: 15 residues. Germline assignment: CDR1 LNHDA and CDR2 SQIVND (reference sequence). The CDR3 loop reads CASSQGGGPFNEQFF. The CDR3 coding sequence is TGTGCCAGTAGTCAAGGGGGAGGGCCCTTTAATGAGCAGTTCTTC.

This chain connects TRBV18 to TRBJ2-7; no firm D call. Trimming cost V 1 base and J 5 bases, with 15 bases left between them. Germline loops: CDR1 KGHSH, CDR2 LQKENI. This CDR3 has 15 amino acids. CDR3 loop: CASSPRRGNIDEQYF. The CDR3 DNA reads as TGTGCCAGCTCACCACGCAGAGGCAATATAGACGAGCAGTACTTC.

This clone was seen more than once but under ten times. The rearrangement joins TRBV6-8 to TRBJ2-7; 8 bases agree with TRBD2. The germline gives CDR1 MNHGY, CDR2 SAAAGT. The CDR3 is made up of 16 amino acids. J gave up 0 bases and V 5 bases, and 9 bases lay outside the gene matches. In nucleotides, the CDR3 is TGTGCCAGCAGTGTCCCTAGGGGACTAGGCTCCTACGAGCAGTACTTC. This translates into CASSVPRGLGSYEQYF.

The V gene is TRBV10-3, the J gene TRBJ1-4, with 8 positions matching TRBD1. The CDR3 loop spans 15 amino acids. The V and J ends lost 0 bases and 7 bases, in that order; junction bases with no gene match: 4. CDR1 and CDR2 (germline): ENHRY, SYGVKD. CDR3 sequence: CAISESDREAEKLFF. Here the CDR3 DNA reads TGTGCCATCAGTGAGTCGGACAGGGAGGCTGAAAAACTGTTTTTT.

The V call is TRBV5-1, the J call TRBJ2-1; the match to TRBD1 covers 7 bases. V dropped 4 bases and J dropped 2; count of bases not matched to a gene: 9. This CDR3 region has 16 residues. Germline lookup yields CDR1 SGHRS and CDR2 YFSETQ. The DNA of the CDR3 is TGCGCCAGCAGCAGGTCCGGGACAGATCCCTACAATGAGCAGTTCTTC. This encodes CASSRSGTDPYNEQFF.

The CDR3 DNA sequence: TGTGCCAGCAGGTCCGGGACAGGAGGTCCTGAGACCCAGTACTTC. This encodes CASRSGTGGPETQYF. The chain couples TRBV6-8 to TRBJ2-5; 8 positions match TRBD1. Looked up from germline, CDR1 is MNHGY and CDR2 is SAAAGT. J gave up 5 bases and V 6 bases, and 11 bases lay outside the gene matches. CDR3 length: 15 amino acids.

This chain connects TRBV29-1 to TRBJ1-2, with D unresolved. The CDR3 has 13 amino acids. Germline V CDR1 and CDR2: SQVTM, ANQGSEA. Between the trimmed V and J ends, which lost 3 bases and 0 bases, there was a span of 8 bases. As DNA, the CDR3 is TGCAGCGTTGATCGGGTAGCTAACTATGGCTACACCTTC. It codes for CSVDRVANYGYTF.

This clone was seen a few times. V gene TRBV19 combines with J gene TRBJ2-1; 10 positions match TRBD2. Trimming removed 4 bases from V and 8 bases from J; junction bases left unmatched: 11. Germline loops: CDR1 LNHDA, CDR2 SQIVND (reference sequence). The CDR3 contains 16 residues. CDR3 DNA sequence: TGTGCCAGTAGTAGGTTCCTAGCGGGAGTATCGGATGAGCAGTTCTTC. It translates to CASSRFLAGVSDEQFF. Using reference TRBV19 and TRBJ2-1 for the parts outside the CDR3, the full variable domain is DGGITQSPKYLFRKEGQNVTLSCEQNLNHDAMYWYRQDPGQGLRLIYYSQIVNDFQKGDIAEGYSVSREKKESFPLTVTSAQKNPTAFYLCASSRFLAGVSDEQFFGPGTRLTVL.

The genes are TRBV11-3 and TRBJ2-7, with 16 bases fitting TRBD2. Germline assignment: CDR1 SGHNT and CDR2 YENEEA. The CDR3 totals 17 residues. Losses at the gene ends were 5 bases for V and 5 bases for J; bases not matched to a gene: 9. CDR3 in amino acids: CASSRGTSGRAENEQYF. The CDR3 nucleotides read TGTGCCAGCAGCCGCGGGACTAGCGGGAGGGCCGAGAACGAGCAGTACTTC.